The sequence of this TCR beta chain was determined in a study of T cell repertoires in cytomegalovirus infection. Across the study: Use of recently identified HLA-C-restricted and well-studied HLA-B-restricted CMV epitopes was part of the study. CMV infection together with matching HLA type was indicated by public TCR beta signatures. Findings and limits, study-wide: HLA-C-restricted, CMV-specific TCR beta clonotypes were dominant ex vivo. Based on cumulative public TCR beta family frequency, carriers of CMV plus the relevant HLA were identified.

TCRdb recomputed calls from the reads with MiXCR, one row per CDR3 protein. This sample yields approximately 910,000 distinct CDR3 sequences, of which around 32% are seen a single time; 13% belongs to the top ten. A word on this clonotype: What it binds is not known.

This CDR3 comprises 13 residues. Trimming removed 3 bases from V and 6 bases from J; junction bases left unmatched: 3. Per germline, CDR1 SEHNR and CDR2 FQNEAQ (reference sequence). Sequenced material: cultured CD8+ T cells from PBMCs, taken from culture after CMV antigen stimulation. The sequence derives from a human donor in good health (CMV status not recorded). Some clones in this sample may be carry-over from other donors' samples. This sequence joins TRBV7-9 and TRBJ2-7, with TRBD1 identical over 9 bases. The CDR3 protein is CASSFGTGSEQYF. DNA of the CDR3: TGTGCCAGCAGCTTTGGGACAGGGAGCGAGCAGTACTTC.